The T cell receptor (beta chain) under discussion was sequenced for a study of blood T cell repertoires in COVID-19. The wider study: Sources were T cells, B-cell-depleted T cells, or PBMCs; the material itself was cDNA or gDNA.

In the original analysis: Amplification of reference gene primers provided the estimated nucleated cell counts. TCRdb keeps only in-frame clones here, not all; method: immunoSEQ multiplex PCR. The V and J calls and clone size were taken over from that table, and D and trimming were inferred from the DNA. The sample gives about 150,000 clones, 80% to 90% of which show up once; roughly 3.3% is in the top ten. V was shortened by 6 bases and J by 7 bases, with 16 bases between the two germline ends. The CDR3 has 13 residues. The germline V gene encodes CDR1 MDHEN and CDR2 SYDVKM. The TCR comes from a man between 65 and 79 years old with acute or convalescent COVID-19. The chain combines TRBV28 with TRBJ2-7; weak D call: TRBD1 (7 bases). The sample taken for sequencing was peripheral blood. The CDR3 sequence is CASSRGAVREQYF. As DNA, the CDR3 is TGTGCCAGCAGCAGGGGGGCCGTGAGGGAGCAGTACTTC.